This T cell receptor beta chain derives from a study of regulatory T cells in long-lasting Graves disease. Concerning this clonotype itself: A much larger clonotype is one base distant, so this may be a read error.

Indicated time point: newly diagnosed GD, antithyroid drugs for less than 3 months. From RNA extracted from PBMCs, the TCR library was made. Blood from the periphery, 8.5 to 9 milliliters in all, was drawn into EDTA tubes. Germline V lookup: CDR1 SNHLY, CDR2 FYNNEI. V was clipped by 7 bases and J by 4 bases; unmatched bases: 6. The CDR3 spans 13 residues. TCR beta libraries were built with iRepertoire HTBI primers and Arm-PCR of CDR3 regions. Using its own MiXCR run on the multiplex PCR reads, TCRdb lists one record per CDR3 protein. The profile shows about 540,000 distinct CDR3 sequences, roughly 13% of them singletons. These data were likewise used in another study, on T cells in Graves' hyperthyroidism and ophthalmopathy. That report notes: TCR CDR3 regions were first amplified by RT-PCR with HTBI primers.

The V and J genes are TRBV2 and TRBJ1-1; 7 bases align to TRBD1. The receptor was isolated from a man aged 25 to 45 with Graves disease. Sequences were derived from peripheral blood mononuclear cells (PBMCs), sampled at new diagnosis, from a patient treated with antithyroid drugs. CDR3 in DNA: TGTGCCAGCATCGACAGGGTTTCCACTGAAGCTTTCTTT. This translates into CASIDRVSTEAFF. Variable domain in full (rest from reference TRBV2 and TRBJ1-1): EPEVTQTPSHQVTQMGQEVILRCVPISNHLYFYWYRQILGQKVEFLVSFYNNEISEKSEIFDDQFSVERPDGSNFTLKIRSTKLEDSAMYFCASIDRVSTEAFFGQGTRLTVV.